These 20 T cell receptor beta chains originate from one sample sequenced in a study of T cells in Graves' hyperthyroidism and ophthalmopathy. What was amplified from RNA transcripts were TCR beta CDR3 regions. TCR CDR3 regions were first amplified by RT-PCR with HTBI primers. TCRdb independently ran MiXCR on the multiplex PCR reads; one entry per CDR3 protein. Of approximately 640,000 distinct CDR3 sequences listed, approximately 42% are singletons. The sequencing input was peripheral blood or thyroid tissue (not recorded which). The receptors stem from an adult man with Graves' disease, either hyperthyroidism or ophthalmopathy (not recorded which).

This sequence joins TRBV5-1 and TRBJ2-3; D is ambiguous. The CDR3 has 12 residues. The V gene lost 0 bases and the J gene lost 5 bases, with 4 bases spanning the gap. Germline CDR1 reads SGHRS; CDR2 reads YFSETQ. For the CDR3, the DNA is TGCGCCAGCAGCTTGGATGGAGATACGCAGTATTTT. The encoded protein is CASSLDGDTQYF.

The rearrangement links TRBV4-1 to TRBJ1-5; no firm D call. Trimming shortened V by 0 bases and J by 7 bases, and 7 bases separated the two germline ends. Germline V CDR1 and CDR2: MGHRA, YSYEKL. The CDR3 totals 13 residues. The CDR3 DNA reads TGCGCCAGCAGCCAAGATTGGGTCCAGCCCCAGCATTTT. This sequence encodes CASSQDWVQPQHF.

This clonotype was counted only a few times. CDR3 sequence: CASSSRTAPETQYF. In nucleotides, the CDR3 is TGTGCCAGCAGTTCTCGGACGGCCCCAGAGACCCAGTACTTC. This chain links TRBV6-5 with TRBJ2-5; D is uncertain. Trimming removed 4 bases at V and 4 bases at J, with 13 bases between. CDR3 length: 14 residues. Germline CDR1 reads MNHEY; CDR2 reads SVGAGI.

This clonotype was seen repeatedly, ten times or more. The chain carries TRBV7-4 and TRBJ1-5; D not certain. This CDR3 is built from 12 residues. Germline V gene data show CDR1 as SGHVT and CDR2 as SQSDAQ. Trimming removed 4 bases at V and 6 bases at J, with 7 bases between. The CDR3 region has the DNA TGTGCCAGCAGCTCAGGTTGTCAGCCCCAGCATTTT. It is translated as CASSSGCQPQHF. Complete variable domain (other parts from reference TRBV7-4 and TRBJ1-5): GAGVSQSPRYKVAKRGRDVALRCDSISGHVTLYWYRQTLGQGSEVLTYSQSDAQRDKSGRPSGRFSAERPERSVSTLKIQRTEQGDSAVYLCASSSGCQPQHFGDGTRLSIL.

Concerning this clonotype: A read error may be the cause here, since a much bigger clone is one base away. This rearrangement joins TRBV10-3 to TRBJ1-1; no clear D. There are 13 residues in the CDR3. Looked up from germline, CDR1 is ENHRY and CDR2 is SYGVKD. Trimming shortened V by 2 bases and J by 4 bases, and 8 bases separated the two germline ends. DNA of the CDR3: TGTGCCATCAGTGAGCCTGGGTCCACTGAAGCTTTCTTT. Protein: CAISEPGSTEAFF.

In nucleotides, the CDR3 is TGCAGTGCTAGACCAGGGGCAGGGGGCTTCGGACTATGGGATGGCTACACCTTC. Protein product: CSARPGAGGFGLWDGYTF. The V gene is TRBV20-1, the J gene TRBJ1-2; 8 nucleotides line up with TRBD1. The CDR3 contains 18 residues. CDR1 is DFQATT and CDR2 is SNEGSKA in the germline V gene (reference sequence). V trimming: 2 bases; J trimming: 6 bases; junction bases outside the gene matches: 20.

The chain carries TRBV20-1 and TRBJ1-5; D is uncertain. V lost 0 bases, J lost 9 bases, and 12 bases lay in between. This CDR3 contains 13 residues. Germline V gives CDR1 DFQATT, CDR2 SNEGSKA (reference sequence). The CDR3 loop is CSAREAGGGPQHF. DNA for the CDR3: TGCAGTGCTAGAGAGGCAGGAGGAGGGCCCCAGCATTTT.

The V and J genes are TRBV7-4 and TRBJ1-2; D ambiguous. Trimming took 1 base from V and 6 from J, leaving 9 bases between them. Germline CDR1 reads SGHVT; CDR2 reads SQSDAQ. The CDR3 spans 13 residues. CDR3 DNA: TGTGCCAGCAGCTTAGAGGGAGGCGATGGCTACACCTTC. Protein product: CASSLEGGDGYTF.

Notes on this clonotype: A single base is all that separates this from a far larger clone, so a read error is likely. The chain joins TRBV6-1 to TRBJ1-1, with 11 bases lining up with TRBD1. The CDR3 totals 13 residues. CDR1 and CDR2 (germline): MNHNS, SASEGT. CDR3 residues: CACSLGQGAEAFF. The CDR3 region has the DNA TGTGCCTGCAGCTTGGGACAGGGGGCTGAAGCTTTCTTT.

The gene calls are TRBV7-9 and TRBJ2-7; 8 positions agree with TRBD1. The CDR3 length is 15 residues. Germline CDR1 reads SEHNR; CDR2 reads FQNEAQ (reference sequence). V was pared by 2 bases and J by 4 bases, with 7 bases of the junction left unmatched. This chain's CDR3 is CASSLMTGERYEQYF. The CDR3 DNA sequence: TGTGCCAGCAGCTTAATGACAGGGGAAAGGTACGAGCAGTACTTC.

V is TRBV25-1 and J is TRBJ1-4, with D perhaps TRBD1 (6 bases). V dropped 8 bases and J dropped 3 bases, with 10 bases sitting between them. From germline, CDR1 is MGHDK and CDR2 SYGVNS. The CDR3 extends over 13 amino acids. The CDR3 reads CASLSGANEKLFF. DNA of the CDR3: TGTGCCAGCTTGTCAGGGGCTAATGAAAAACTGTTTTTT.

At least ten counts were recorded for this clonotype. V and J are TRBV7-8 and TRBJ2-5, with 10 bases that match TRBD1. This CDR3 is built from 15 residues. Trimming took 7 bases from V and 5 from J; bases not matched to a gene: 10. Germline CDR1 and CDR2: SGHVS and FQNEAQ. CDR3 region: CASTNPTGGVETQYF. CDR3 bases: TGTGCCAGCACTAATCCGACAGGGGGCGTCGAGACCCAGTACTTC.

Only a few counts were recorded for this clonotype. This chain connects TRBV12-3 or TRBV12-4 to TRBJ1-3; D may be TRBD1 (6 bases). The CDR3 spans 15 residues. V lost 9 bases to trimming and J lost 0 bases, with 15 bases between them. In DNA, the CDR3 is TGTGCCAGTTGGGGGGCGGCTGACTCTGGAAACACCATATATTTT. Amino acid sequence: CASWGAADSGNTIYF.

This clonotype was found a few times. The V call is TRBV6-5, the J call TRBJ1-1; D is unclear. Trimming left V 8 bases short and J 1 base short, with 5 bases between. The CDR3 sequence is 11 residues long. Per germline, CDR1 MNHEY and CDR2 SVGAGI. The CDR3 sequence is CASLGNTEAFF. The DNA of the CDR3 is TGTGCCAGCTTGGGGAACACTGAAGCTTTCTTT.

This clonotype has a count of ten or more. CDR3 sequence (DNA): TGTGCCAGCAGGCCTTACAGGGGGCCGACCTCTGGGGCCAACGTCCTGACTTTC. This gives the protein CASRPYRGPTSGANVLTF. This sequence joins TRBV2 and TRBJ2-6; 9 nucleotides match TRBD1. J gave up 0 bases and V 6 bases, and 9 bases lay outside the gene matches. Germline lookup yields CDR1 SNHLY and CDR2 FYNNEI. This CDR3 region has 18 residues.

The chain employs TRBV6-1 and TRBJ1-5; possible D gene TRBD1, 6 bases. The germline gives CDR1 MNHNS, CDR2 SASEGT. CDR3 length equals 15 residues. Trimming shortened V by 2 bases and J by 4 bases, and 12 bases separated the two germline ends. The CDR3 nucleotides are TGTGCCAGCAGTGAAAGGGACGGACAGAATCAGCCCCAGCATTTT. Protein sequence: CASSERDGQNQPQHF.

The genes are TRBV20-1 and TRBJ2-7, with 9 bases that match TRBD1. There are 11 residues in the CDR3. Germline lookup yields CDR1 DFQATT and CDR2 SNEGSKA (reference sequence). J lost 6 bases, V lost 6 bases, and 3 bases had no gene match. CDR3 loop: CSARTGVEQYF. As DNA, the CDR3 is TGCAGTGCCAGGACAGGGGTCGAGCAGTACTTC.

This clonotype was seen a handful of times. This chain links TRBV12-3 or TRBV12-4 with TRBJ1-1, with D hard to call. This CDR3 has 14 residues. The germline V and J ends were trimmed by 7 bases and 0 bases, with 12 bases remaining between them. As DNA, the CDR3 is TGTGCCAGCACCGTCACAACACTGAACACTGAAGCTTTCTTT. Translated, it gives CASTVTTLNTEAFF.

This chain links TRBV5-1 with TRBJ2-7; 10 nucleotides line up with TRBD2. This CDR3 spans 15 amino acids. Germline V gives CDR1 SGHRS, CDR2 YFSETQ. The trim removed 5 bases at V and 3 bases at J, leaving 8 bases unmatched. CDR3: CASRPTSGKIYEQYF. The CDR3 region has the DNA TGCGCCAGCAGGCCTACTAGCGGGAAAATCTACGAGCAGTACTTC.

V usage is TRBV6-6 and J usage is TRBJ1-6, with 8 bases matching TRBD1. The trim removed 0 bases at V and 5 bases at J, leaving 3 bases unmatched. CDR3 length: 16 residues. Germline CDR1 and CDR2: MNHNY and SVGAGI (reference sequence). CDR3 residues: CASSYSATGDNSPLHF. The CDR3 region has the DNA TGTGCCAGCAGTTACTCGGCGACAGGGGATAATTCACCCCTCCACTTT.